A selection of T cell receptor beta chains follows, all from one sample in a study of shared clonotypes between healthy human individuals. Profiled with immunoSEQ multiplex PCR; TCRdb holds only in-frame clones, not every one. This table holds over a million clones, roughly 96% found once. Sequenced: naive CD4+ T cells sorted from blood. Source of these receptors: a young man in good health. Each CDR3 is given with its conserved first and last residue.

TRBJ1-2,TRBV5-6,CASSLDRRRGYTF
TRBJ2-1,TRBV7-3,CASSSDLAGGGEQFF
TRBJ2-5,TRBV10-1,CASSEGFMETQYF
TRBJ2-2,TRBV19,CASSRPTGGATGELFF
TRBJ1-5,TRBV6-1,CASIAPFGNQPQHF
TRBJ1-1,TRBV5-1,CASSLIVRDRWTMNTEAFF
TRBJ1-1,TRBV7-9,CASRRAGGQGTEAFF
TRBJ1-2,TRBV5-1,CASSPPGQGIYGYTF
TRBJ2-5,TRBV5-4,CASALGGGLETQYF
TRBJ2-5,TRBV27,CASRLRPQETQYF
TRBJ2-2,TRBV2,CASRGGRTPSGELFF
TRBJ2-5,TRBV28,CASSFKLADIRAQGVETQYF
TRBJ2-2,TRBV18,CASSPRRTTNTGELFF
TRBJ2-1,TRBV5-1,CASSPSTSSGEQFF